This TCR beta chain comes out of a study of prognosis after radiotherapy for stage I lung cancer. This clonotype was counted at least ten times. The CDR3 spans 15 residues. CDR1 and CDR2 (germline): MDHEN, SYDVKM. V gave up 4 bases and J gave up 6 bases, with 16 bases separating them. Genomic DNA was subjected to two-round multiplex PCR for amplification of TCR beta CDR3. Round one of PCR was performed, and it used primers specific to each TRBV and TRBJ gene. From the multiplex PCR reads, TCRdb called clonotypes with MiXCR, one entry per CDR3 protein. The sample holds approximately 13,000 distinct CDR3 sequences, 31% seen once.

Sequencing used PBMCs, obtained before or after stereotactic body radiation therapy (not recorded which). The TCR originated in a donor over 45 with non-small cell lung cancer. The rearrangement uses TRBV28 and TRBJ1-5; D is unclear. CDR3 DNA: TGTGCCAGCAGTTACACGACATTCGACGTTCAGCCCCAGCATTTT. This codes for CASSYTTFDVQPQHF.